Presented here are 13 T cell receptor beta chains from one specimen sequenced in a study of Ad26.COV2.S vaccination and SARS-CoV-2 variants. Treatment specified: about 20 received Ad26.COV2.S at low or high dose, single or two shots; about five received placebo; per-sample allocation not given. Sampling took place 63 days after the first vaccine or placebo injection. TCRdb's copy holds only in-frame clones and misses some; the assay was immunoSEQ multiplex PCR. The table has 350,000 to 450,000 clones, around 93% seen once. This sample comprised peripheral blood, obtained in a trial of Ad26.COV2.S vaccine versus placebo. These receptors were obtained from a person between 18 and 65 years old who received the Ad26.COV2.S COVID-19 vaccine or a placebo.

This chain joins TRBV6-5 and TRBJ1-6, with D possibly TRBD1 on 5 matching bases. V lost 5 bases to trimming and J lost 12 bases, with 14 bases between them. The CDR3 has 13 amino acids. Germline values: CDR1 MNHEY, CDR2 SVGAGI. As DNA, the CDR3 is TGTGCCAGCAGTACCCGGGACGACCTACCCCTCCACTTT. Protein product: CASSTRDDLPLHF.

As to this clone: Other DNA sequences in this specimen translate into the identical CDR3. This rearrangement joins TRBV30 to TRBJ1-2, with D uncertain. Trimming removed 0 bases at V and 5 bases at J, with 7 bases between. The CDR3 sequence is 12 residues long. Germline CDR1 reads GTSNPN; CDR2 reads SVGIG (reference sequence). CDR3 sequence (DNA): TGTGCCTGGAGTGTATTGGGATATGGCTACACCTTC. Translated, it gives CAWSVLGYGYTF.

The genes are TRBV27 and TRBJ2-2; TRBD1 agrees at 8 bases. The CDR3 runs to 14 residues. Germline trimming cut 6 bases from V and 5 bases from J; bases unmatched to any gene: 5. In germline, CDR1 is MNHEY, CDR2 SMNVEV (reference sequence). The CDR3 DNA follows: TGTGCCAGCAGGGCAGGGGGCTGGACCGGGGAGCTGTTTTTT. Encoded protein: CASRAGGWTGELFF.

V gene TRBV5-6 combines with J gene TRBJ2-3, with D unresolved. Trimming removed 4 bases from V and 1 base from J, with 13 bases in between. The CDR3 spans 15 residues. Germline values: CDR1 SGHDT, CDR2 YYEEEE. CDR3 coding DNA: TGTGCCAGCAGCCCTAGTGTTGACGGCACAGATACGCAGTATTTT. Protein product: CASSPSVDGTDTQYF.

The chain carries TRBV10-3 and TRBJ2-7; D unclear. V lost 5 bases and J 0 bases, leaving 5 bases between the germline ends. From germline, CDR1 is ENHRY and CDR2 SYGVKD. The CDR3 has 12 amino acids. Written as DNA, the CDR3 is TGTGCCATCAGTCCGAGCTCCTACGAGCAGTACTTC. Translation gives CAISPSSYEQYF.

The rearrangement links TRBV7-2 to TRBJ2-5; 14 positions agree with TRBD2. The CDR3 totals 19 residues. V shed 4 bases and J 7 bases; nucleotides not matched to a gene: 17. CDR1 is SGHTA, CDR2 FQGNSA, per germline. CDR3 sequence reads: CASSWPTSGGASFRGTQYF. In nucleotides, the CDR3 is TGTGCCAGCAGCTGGCCGACTAGCGGGGGGGCGTCTTTCCGCGGGACCCAGTACTTC.

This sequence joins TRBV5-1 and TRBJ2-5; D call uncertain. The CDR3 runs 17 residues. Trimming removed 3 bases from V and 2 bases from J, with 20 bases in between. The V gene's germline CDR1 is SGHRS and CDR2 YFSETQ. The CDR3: CASSSGTWLPVQETQYF. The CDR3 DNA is TGCGCCAGCAGCTCGGGTACTTGGCTACCTGTACAAGAGACCCAGTACTTC.

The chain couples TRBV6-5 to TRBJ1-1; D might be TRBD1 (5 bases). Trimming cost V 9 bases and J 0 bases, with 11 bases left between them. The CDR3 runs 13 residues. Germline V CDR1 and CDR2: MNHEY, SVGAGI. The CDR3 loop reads CASAGIMNTEAFF. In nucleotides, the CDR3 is TGTGCCAGTGCAGGGATTATGAACACTGAAGCTTTCTTT.

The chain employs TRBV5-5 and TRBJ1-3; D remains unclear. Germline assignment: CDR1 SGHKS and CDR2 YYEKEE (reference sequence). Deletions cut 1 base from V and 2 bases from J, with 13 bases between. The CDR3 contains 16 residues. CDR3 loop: CASSLYGIGTGNTIYF. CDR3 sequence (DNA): TGTGCCAGCAGCTTGTACGGAATCGGCACTGGAAACACCATATATTTT. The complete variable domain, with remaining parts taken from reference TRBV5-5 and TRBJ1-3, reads DAGVTQSPTHLIKTRGQQVTLRCSPISGHKSVSWYQQVLGQGPQFIFQYYEKEERGRGNFPDRFSARQFPNYSSELNVNALLLGDSALYLCASSLYGIGTGNTIYFGEGSWLTVV.

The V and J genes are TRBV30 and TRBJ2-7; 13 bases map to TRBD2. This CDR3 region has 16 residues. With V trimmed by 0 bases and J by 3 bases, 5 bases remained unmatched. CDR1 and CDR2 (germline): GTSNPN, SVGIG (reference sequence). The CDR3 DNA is TGTGCCTGGAGTGTCTCGAGACTAGCGGGGGGCTACGAGCAGTACTTC. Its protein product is CAWSVSRLAGGYEQYF.

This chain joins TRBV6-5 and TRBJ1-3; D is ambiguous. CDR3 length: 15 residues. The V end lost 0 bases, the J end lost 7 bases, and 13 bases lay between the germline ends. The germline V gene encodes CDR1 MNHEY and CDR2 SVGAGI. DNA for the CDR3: TGTGCCAGCAGTTACTCGTTCGGGTTACGGAACACCATATATTTT. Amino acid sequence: CASSYSFGLRNTIYF.

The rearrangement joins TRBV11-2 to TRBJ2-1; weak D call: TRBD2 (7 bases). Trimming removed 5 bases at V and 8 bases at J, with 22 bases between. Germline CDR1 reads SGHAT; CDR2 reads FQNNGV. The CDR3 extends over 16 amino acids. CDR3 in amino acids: CASSPRGGGASHEQFF. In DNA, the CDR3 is TGTGCCAGCAGCCCAAGAGGTGGGGGGGCCTCTCATGAGCAGTTCTTC.

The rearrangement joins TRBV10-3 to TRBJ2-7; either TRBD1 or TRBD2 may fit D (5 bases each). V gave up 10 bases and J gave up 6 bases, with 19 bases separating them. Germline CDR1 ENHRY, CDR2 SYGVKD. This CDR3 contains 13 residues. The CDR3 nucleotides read TGTGCCACTGCCGGGACGGACCGGGGCGAGCAGTACTTC. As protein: CATAGTDRGEQYF.